The 20 T cell receptor beta chains below come from one sample, sequenced in a study of blood T cells in healthy people across ages. The authors ran a second PCR of 7 to 11 cycles using a sample-barcoded 5' primer and a J-beta primer mix. From the 5' RACE reads, TCRdb called clonotypes with MiXCR, one entry per CDR3 protein. The repertoire includes some 1.6 million distinct CDR3 sequences, roughly 32% of them detected once, and roughly 10% sits in the top ten. Sequenced sample: blood. The receptor set was obtained from a woman between 25 and 40 years old in good health.

The chain couples TRBV9 to TRBJ2-2, with TRBD1 as a possible D gene (5 bases). The CDR3 totals 15 residues. Trimming pared 6 bases from V and 3 bases from J, leaving 15 bases between. Germline assignment: CDR1 SGDLS and CDR2 YYNGEE. Here the CDR3 reads CASTQGGHHTGELFF. CDR3 bases: TGTGCCAGCACCCAAGGTGGACATCACACCGGGGAGCTGTTTTTT.

The chain carries TRBV27 and TRBJ2-7; D might be TRBD1 (5 bases). The CDR3 length is 13 residues. The germline V and J ends were trimmed by 2 bases and 5 bases, with 10 bases remaining between them. The germline V gene has CDR1 MNHEY and CDR2 SMNVEV (reference sequence). The CDR3 region is CASSLPRRDEQYF. As DNA, the CDR3 is TGTGCCAGCAGTTTACCTCGCAGGGACGAGCAGTACTTC.

In the case of this clonotype: Compared with germline, one end of the junction differs, possibly owing to a read error. This sequence joins TRBV27 and TRBJ2-3; 12 nucleotides align to TRBD2. Germline CDR1 MNHEY, CDR2 SMNVEV (reference sequence). The CDR3 runs 16 residues. Written as DNA, the CDR3 is TGTGCCAGCAGTTCACCCCTGACTAGCGGGGGCAGTACGCGGTATTTT. Translating gives CASSSPLTSGGSTRYF.

The chain recombines TRBV7-9 with TRBJ1-4, with 9 bases aligning to TRBD1. The CDR3 totals 17 residues. Per germline, CDR1 SEHNR and CDR2 FQNEAQ (reference sequence). J lost 8 bases, V lost 2 bases, and 12 bases had no gene match. CDR3 protein: CASSLFRGGTGSEKLFF. CDR3 bases: TGTGCCAGCAGCTTATTCCGTGGAGGGACAGGGTCAGAAAAACTGTTTTTT.

The chain is built from TRBV30 and TRBJ2-4, with D perhaps TRBD1 or TRBD2 (6 bases each). The CDR3 is 17 amino acids. Looked up from germline, CDR1 is GTSNPN and CDR2 is SVGIG (reference sequence). Trimming pared 0 bases from V and 3 bases from J, leaving 18 bases between. CDR3 sequence (DNA): TGTGCCTGGAGTGTTTATGCGGGGACATCTAGCAAAAACATTCAGTACTTC. This translates into CAWSVYAGTSSKNIQYF. The complete variable domain, with remaining parts taken from reference TRBV30 and TRBJ2-4, reads SQTIHQWPATLVQPVGSPLSLECTVEGTSNPNLYWYRQAAGRGLQLLFYSVGIGQISSEVPQNLSASRPQDRQFILSSKKLLLSDSGFYLCAWSVYAGTSSKNIQYFGAGTRLSVL.

A note on this clonotype: Germline is not matched at one junction end, which may reflect a read error. The chain uses TRBV29-1 and TRBJ2-2, with a weak D call TRBD2 (5 bases). Germline V CDR1 and CDR2: SQVTM, ANQGSEA. The CDR3 loop spans 13 amino acids. In DNA form, the CDR3 reads TGCAGCGTACACCTATTGAACACCGGGGAACTGTTTTTT. Amino acid sequence: CSVHLLNTGELFF.

A few counts support this clonotype. The chain is built from TRBV10-3 and TRBJ2-1, with D perhaps TRBD1 (5 bases). Germline V gene sequence: CDR1 ENHRY, CDR2 SYGVKD. V gave up 5 bases and J gave up 5 bases, with 22 bases separating them. The CDR3 has 17 amino acids. CDR3 in amino acids: CAISKLSQGAKDNEQFF. The CDR3 coding sequence is TGTGCCATCAGTAAGCTGTCCCAAGGGGCCAAAGACAATGAGCAGTTCTTC.

V usage is TRBV5-6 and J usage is TRBJ2-7; D gene uncertain. CDR3 size: 10 residues. Trimming took off 0 bases at V and 8 bases at J, with 3 bases between the two ends. CDR1 is SGHDT and CDR2 is YYEEEE in the germline V gene. DNA of the CDR3: TGTGCCAGCAGCTTGGCCAAGCAGTACTTC. Amino acids: CASSLAKQYF.

This clonotype was observed a handful of times. The rearrangement joins TRBV4-2 to TRBJ2-5; either TRBD1 or TRBD2 may supply D (5 bases each). The CDR3 is 15 amino acids. Germline values: CDR1 LGHNA, CDR2 YNFKEQ. The ends were cut back, 0 bases at V and 11 bases at J, with 19 bases in the middle. The CDR3 is CASSQDLGELGWQYF. CDR3 nucleotides: TGTGCCAGCAGCCAAGATTTGGGGGAATTGGGTTGGCAGTACTTC.

The chain employs TRBV4-1 and TRBJ2-5; perhaps TRBD1 as D (6 bases). The V gene's germline CDR1 is MGHRA and CDR2 YSYEKL. V lost 1 base and J lost 4, with 13 bases in between. The CDR3 totals 15 residues. The CDR3 DNA reads TGCGCCAGCAGCCAAGCGGGTGCCAGGGGAGAGACCCAGTACTTC. Residues: CASSQAGARGETQYF.

The genes are TRBV20-1 and TRBJ2-7, with D perhaps being TRBD1 or TRBD2 (5 bases each). From germline, CDR1 is DFQATT and CDR2 SNEGSKA (reference sequence). This CDR3 is built from 13 residues. The ends were cut back, 8 bases at V and 7 bases at J, with 21 bases in the middle. DNA for the CDR3: TGCAGTCCTTCGGGGCAGGCCAACAATGAGCAGTACTTC. Its translation is CSPSGQANNEQYF.

This clonotype showed up just a few times. V and J are TRBV12-3 or TRBV12-4 and TRBJ1-5; no reliable D call. The CDR3 has 12 residues. Trimming cost V 6 bases and J 7 bases, with 10 bases left between them. CDR3 in DNA: TGTGCCAGCAGGGACGGTGGACAGCCCCAGCATTTT. This sequence encodes CASRDGGQPQHF.

This chain joins TRBV3-1 and TRBJ1-4, with unresolved D. There are 14 residues in the CDR3. The germline V gene has CDR1 LGHDT and CDR2 YNNKEL (reference sequence). V was cut by 1 base and J by 7 bases, with 10 bases left in between. CDR3 amino acids: CASSQGRIREKLFF. The CDR3 DNA reads as TGTGCCAGCAGCCAAGGTAGAATTCGTGAAAAACTGTTTTTT.

This chain joins TRBV6-2 or TRBV6-3 and TRBJ2-1, with a tentative D call TRBD2 (6 bases). With 7 bases removed from V and 6 bases from J, the gap between germline ends came to 13 bases. Germline loops: CDR1 MNHEY, CDR2 SVGEGT. There are 13 residues in the CDR3. CDR3 residues: CASTHRRGNEQFF. CDR3 bases: TGTGCCAGCACGCACAGGCGGGGCAATGAGCAGTTCTTC.

This clonotype occurred a few times. This chain uses TRBV4-1 with TRBJ2-1; D not certain. The CDR3 has 16 residues. Germline V gene sequence: CDR1 MGHRA, CDR2 YSYEKL. V was pared by 4 bases and J by 3 bases, with 16 bases between. The CDR3 here is CASSPPHGGFYNEQFF. Written as DNA, the CDR3 is TGCGCCAGCAGCCCACCACATGGCGGTTTCTACAATGAGCAGTTCTTC.

This clonotype was found a few times. The chain links TRBV11-3 to TRBJ2-2; TRBD1 or TRBD2 may be the D gene (5 bases each). V lost 3 bases and J 6 bases, leaving 14 bases between the germline ends. The CDR3 covers 15 residues. Germline CDR1 SGHNT, CDR2 YENEEA. This CDR3 is CASSFGRRGAGELFF. The CDR3 DNA follows: TGTGCCAGCAGCTTTGGGAGAAGGGGTGCCGGGGAGCTGTTTTTT.

The genes are TRBV20-1 and TRBJ1-3, with TRBD1 identical over 7 bases. The CDR3 has 14 residues. Per germline, CDR1 DFQATT and CDR2 SNEGSKA (reference sequence). V was pared by 3 bases and J by 4 bases, with 6 bases of the junction left unmatched. The CDR3, as DNA: TGCAGTGCTAGCCAGGGGGTTGCAGGAAACACCATATATTTT. Residues: CSASQGVAGNTIYF.

This rearrangement joins TRBV28 to TRBJ1-1, with D possibly being TRBD1 (5 bases). The CDR3 runs to 13 residues. Germline loops: CDR1 MDHEN, CDR2 SYDVKM. Trimming removed 8 bases from V and 0 bases from J, with 10 bases in between. The CDR3 loop reads CASEGTLNTEAFF. CDR3 DNA sequence: TGTGCCAGCGAAGGGACGTTGAACACTGAAGCTTTCTTT.

This clonotype was picked up one time. The chain carries TRBV7-6 and TRBJ1-5; D is ambiguous. The germline V gene has CDR1 SGHVS and CDR2 FNYEAQ. Trimming stripped 4 bases from V and 10 bases from J, with 8 bases between. The CDR3 extends over 11 amino acids. In DNA form, the CDR3 reads TGTGCCAGCAGCTCCCAAGGACCCCAGCATTTT. It yields the protein CASSSQGPQHF.

This clonotype showed up many times. V is TRBV7-3 and J is TRBJ2-1, with D maybe TRBD2 (7 bases). The germline gives CDR1 SGHTA, CDR2 FQGTGA. Deletions cut 6 bases from V and 1 base from J, with 16 bases between. This CDR3 contains 16 residues. Here the CDR3 reads CASSLTGGKSYNEQFF. For the CDR3, the DNA is TGTGCCAGCAGTCTCACGGGGGGCAAGTCCTACAATGAGCAGTTCTTC.